The clone carrying this TCR beta chain was picked up a small number of times. Its antigen is not identified. Deletions cut 2 bases from V and 6 bases from J, with 8 bases between. The CDR3 contains 13 residues. Looked up from germline, CDR1 is SGHTA and CDR2 is FQGNSA. Indicated treatment: roughly 11-day PBMC culture with coronavirus spike peptide pools or control peptides (ViraFEST assay). Following expansion of antigen-specific T cells with peptide pools, ViraFEST then sequenced TCRs. This sample is drawn from a study of vaccination and CD4 T cells after COVID-19. The Oncomine TCR Beta short-read assay sequenced DNA from cultured CD4+ T cells. TCRdb passed the PCR reads through MiXCR, listing each CDR3 protein once. The sample lists under 25,000 distinct CDR3 sequences; about 61% were seen once.

The chain employs TRBV7-2 and TRBJ1-5, with D tentatively TRBD1 (5 bases). Sequencing was performed on CD4+ T cells from blood, cultured in vitro. This TCR was sampled from a human donor who had recovered from COVID-19. The CDR3, as DNA: TGTGCCAGCAGCTTAATGAGGGGTCAGCCCCAGCATTTT. This translates into CASSLMRGQPQHF.